The 6 T cell receptor beta chains given below trace back to one sample, sequenced in a study of CD8 T cells in ankylosing spondylitis (dated by TCRdb to about 2017). Library preparation employed 5' RACE. The sample was run on an Illumina HiSeq 2500. TCRdb applied fastp at Q25 and MiXCR to the public reads, then kept only in-frame beta chains. Rows matching on CDR3 protein sequence are summarized as one entry with the most common DNA and genes. This sample has roughly 100,000 distinct CDR3 sequences in its table, and roughly 8.3% of those were observed once. The ten largest clonotypes hold approximately 9.9% of the sample. The sample was blood, either unsorted or a sorted T cell fraction (not recorded which). Receptor source: a male donor with ankylosing spondylitis or in good health (not recorded which).

This clonotype was detected many times. This chain connects TRBV24-1 to TRBJ2-3; D remains ambiguous. Trimming removed 0 bases at V and 1 base at J, with 10 bases between. This CDR3 region has 16 residues. Germline loops: CDR1 KGHDR, CDR2 SFDVKD. CDR3 sequence (DNA): TGTGCCACCAGTGATTTGGGTCCTACCGGCACAGATACGCAGTATTTT. Protein: CATSDLGPTGTDTQYF.

This clonotype was found a few times. This chain uses TRBV4-2 with TRBJ2-1; 9 bases match TRBD2. CDR1 and CDR2 from the germline V gene are LGHNA and YNFKEQ. V shed 4 bases and J 0 bases; nucleotides not matched to a gene: 10. The CDR3 contains 18 residues. In nucleotides, the CDR3 is TGTGCCAGCAGCCTAGATTTGATGACTAGCGGCTCCTACAATGAGCAGTTCTTC. Translated: CASSLDLMTSGSYNEQFF.

On this clonotype: A much larger clone differs from this one at a single base, so this may be a read error. V usage is TRBV7-9 and J usage is TRBJ1-1, with 11 positions matching TRBD1. Germline lookup yields CDR1 SEHNR and CDR2 FQNEAQ (reference sequence). This CDR3 region has 11 residues. Losses at the gene ends were 4 bases for V and 11 bases for J; bases not matched to a gene: 0. The CDR3 DNA is TGTGCCAGCAGCTGGACAGGGGGCGCTTTCTTT. Translation: CASSWTGGAFF. The full variable domain, with the rest looked up from reference TRBV7-9 and TRBJ1-1, is DTGVSQNPRHKITKRGQNVTFRCDPISEHNRLYWYRQTLGQGPEFLTYFQNEAQLEKSRLLSDRFSAERPKGSFSTLEIQRTEQGDSAMYLCASSWTGGAFFGQGTRLTVV.

This clonotype has at least ten counts. This rearrangement joins TRBV5-1 to TRBJ2-5, with TRBD2 matching over 9 bases. The trim removed 6 bases at V and 2 bases at J, leaving 2 bases unmatched. The CDR3 loop spans 13 amino acids. CDR1 and CDR2 (germline): SGHRS, YFSETQ. The CDR3 DNA reads as TGCGCCAGCACTAGCGGGGATCAAGAGACCCAGTACTTC. It translates to CASTSGDQETQYF.

This clonotype has a count of ten or more. The J gene is TRBJ2-1, the V gene TRBV5-1; D gene uncertain. Germline values: CDR1 SGHRS, CDR2 YFSETQ. Trimming cost V 0 bases and J 8 bases, with 6 bases left between them. The CDR3 runs to 12 residues. The CDR3 here is CASSLVEDEQFF. CDR3 coding DNA: TGCGCCAGCAGCTTGGTCGAGGATGAGCAGTTCTTC.

This clonotype was counted ten times or more. V and J are TRBV20-1 and TRBJ2-5; weak D call: TRBD1 (6 bases). The CDR3 has 12 amino acids. Between the trimmed V and J ends, which lost 3 bases and 1 base, there was a span of 6 bases. Germline lookup yields CDR1 DFQATT and CDR2 SNEGSKA (reference sequence). CDR3 sequence reads: CSARGAQETQYF. The CDR3, as DNA: TGCAGTGCTAGGGGGGCCCAAGAGACCCAGTACTTC.